The sequence of this T cell receptor beta chain was determined in a study of PD-L1 blockade in urothelial cancer. For the study at large: Between 0 and 3 chemotherapy regimens preceded treatment for each patient.

Each PCR contained spiked-in synthetic TCR analog templates. Method: immunoSEQ multiplex PCR; TCRdb's copy keeps in-frame clones and lacks some. Of fewer than 100,000 clones in the sample, just under 85% are singletons; the top ten hold under 8.5%. A remark on this clone: Antigen unknown.

Study results and caveats: When measured at 3 weeks, tumor-associated blood clones expanded more in durable-benefit patients. Where pretreatment blood TCR clonality fell below the median, better survival was predicted.

This CDR3 has 14 residues. With 7 bases clipped from V and 6 bases from J, the junction kept 4 bases outside the gene matches. CDR1 and CDR2 (germline): SNHLY, FYNNEI. Time point meaning: pretreatment peripheral blood. The chain joins TRBV2 to TRBJ2-3, with 13 bases lining up with TRBD2. The TCR originated in a man aged 35 to 55 with urothelial cancer. Source: PBMCs, taken around atezolizumab (anti-PD-L1) treatment. The CDR3 nucleotides read TGTGCCAGCAAGGGACTAGCGGGGTGGGATACGCAGTATTTT. It is translated as CASKGLAGWDTQYF.